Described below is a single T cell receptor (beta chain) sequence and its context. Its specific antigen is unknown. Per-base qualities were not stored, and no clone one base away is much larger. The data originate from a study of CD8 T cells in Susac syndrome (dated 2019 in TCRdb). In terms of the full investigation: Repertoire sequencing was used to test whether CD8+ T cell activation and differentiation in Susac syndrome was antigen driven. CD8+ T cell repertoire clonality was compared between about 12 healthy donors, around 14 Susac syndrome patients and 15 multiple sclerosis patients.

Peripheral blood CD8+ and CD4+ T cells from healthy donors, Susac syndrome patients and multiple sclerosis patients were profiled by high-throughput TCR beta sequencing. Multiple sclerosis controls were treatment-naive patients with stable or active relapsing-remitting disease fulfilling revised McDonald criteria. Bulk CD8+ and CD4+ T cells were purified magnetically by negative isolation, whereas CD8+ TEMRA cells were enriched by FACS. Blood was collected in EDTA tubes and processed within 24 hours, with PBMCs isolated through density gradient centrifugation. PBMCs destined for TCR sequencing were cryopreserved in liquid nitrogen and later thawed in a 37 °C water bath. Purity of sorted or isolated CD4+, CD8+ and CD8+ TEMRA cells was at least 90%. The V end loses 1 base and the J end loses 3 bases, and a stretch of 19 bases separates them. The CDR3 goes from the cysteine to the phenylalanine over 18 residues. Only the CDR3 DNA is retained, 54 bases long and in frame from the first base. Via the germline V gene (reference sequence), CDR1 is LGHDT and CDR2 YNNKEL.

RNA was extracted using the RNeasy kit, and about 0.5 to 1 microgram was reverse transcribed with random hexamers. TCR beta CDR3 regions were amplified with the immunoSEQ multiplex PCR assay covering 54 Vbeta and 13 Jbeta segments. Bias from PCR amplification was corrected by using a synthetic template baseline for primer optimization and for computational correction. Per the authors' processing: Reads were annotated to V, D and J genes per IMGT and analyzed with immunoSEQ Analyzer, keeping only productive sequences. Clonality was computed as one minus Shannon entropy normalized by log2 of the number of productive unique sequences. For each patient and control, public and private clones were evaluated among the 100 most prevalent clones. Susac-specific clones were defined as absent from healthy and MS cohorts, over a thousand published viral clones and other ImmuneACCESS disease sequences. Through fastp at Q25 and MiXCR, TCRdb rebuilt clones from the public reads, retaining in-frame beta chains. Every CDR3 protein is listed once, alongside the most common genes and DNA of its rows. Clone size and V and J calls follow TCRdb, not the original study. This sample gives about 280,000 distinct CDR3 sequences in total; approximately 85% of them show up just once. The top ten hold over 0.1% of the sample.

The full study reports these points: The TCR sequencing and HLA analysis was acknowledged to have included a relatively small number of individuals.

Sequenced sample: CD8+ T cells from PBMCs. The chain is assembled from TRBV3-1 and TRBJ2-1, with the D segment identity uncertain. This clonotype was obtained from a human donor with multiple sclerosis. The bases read TGTGCCAGCAGCCAAGGTGTGCGAACGGACCAGATCTACAATGAGCAGTTCTTC. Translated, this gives CASSQGVRTDQIYNEQFF.